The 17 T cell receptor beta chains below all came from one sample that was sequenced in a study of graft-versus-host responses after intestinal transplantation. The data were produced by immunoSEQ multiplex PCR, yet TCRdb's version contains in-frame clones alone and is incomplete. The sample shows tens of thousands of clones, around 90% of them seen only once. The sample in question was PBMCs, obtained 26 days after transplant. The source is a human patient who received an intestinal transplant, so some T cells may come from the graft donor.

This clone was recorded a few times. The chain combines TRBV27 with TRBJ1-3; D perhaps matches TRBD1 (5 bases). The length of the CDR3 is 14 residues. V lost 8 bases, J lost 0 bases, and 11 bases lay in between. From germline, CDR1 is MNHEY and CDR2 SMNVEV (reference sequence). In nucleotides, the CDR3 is TGTGCCAGCCGGGACTGGAGCTCTGGAAACACCATATATTTT. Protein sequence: CASRDWSSGNTIYF.

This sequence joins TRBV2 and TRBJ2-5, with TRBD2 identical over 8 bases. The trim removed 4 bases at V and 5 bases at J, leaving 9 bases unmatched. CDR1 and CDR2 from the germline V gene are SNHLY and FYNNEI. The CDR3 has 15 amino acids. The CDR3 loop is CASSVLSGGWETQYF. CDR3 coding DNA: TGTGCCAGCAGTGTCTTAAGCGGGGGCTGGGAGACCCAGTACTTC.

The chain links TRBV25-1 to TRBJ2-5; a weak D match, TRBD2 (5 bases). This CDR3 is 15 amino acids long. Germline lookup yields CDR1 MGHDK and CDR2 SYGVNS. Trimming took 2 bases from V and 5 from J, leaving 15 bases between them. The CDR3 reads CASSEAGGQTETQYF. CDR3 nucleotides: TGTGCCAGCAGTGAAGCGGGTGGCCAGACGGAGACCCAGTACTTC.

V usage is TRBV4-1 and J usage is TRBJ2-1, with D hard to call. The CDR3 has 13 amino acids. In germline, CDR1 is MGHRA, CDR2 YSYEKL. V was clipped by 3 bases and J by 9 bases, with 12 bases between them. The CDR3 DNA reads TGCGCCAGCAGCCAGAGAGCGCAAGGTGAGCAGTTCTTC. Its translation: CASSQRAQGEQFF.

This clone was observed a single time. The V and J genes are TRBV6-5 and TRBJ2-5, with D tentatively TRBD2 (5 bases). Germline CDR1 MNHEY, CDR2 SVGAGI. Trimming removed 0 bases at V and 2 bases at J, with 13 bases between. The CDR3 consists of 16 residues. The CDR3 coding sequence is TGTGCCAGCAGTTACTCCGGGGTCGGAGCGCAAGAGACCCAGTACTTC. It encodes CASSYSGVGAQETQYF.

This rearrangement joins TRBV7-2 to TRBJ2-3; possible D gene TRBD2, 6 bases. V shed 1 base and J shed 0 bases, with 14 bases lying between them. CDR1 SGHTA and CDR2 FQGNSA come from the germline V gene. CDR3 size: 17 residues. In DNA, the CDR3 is TGTGCCAGCAGCTTAGTGTGGGGCGGGGTCAGCACAGATACGCAGTATTTT. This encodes CASSLVWGGVSTDTQYF.

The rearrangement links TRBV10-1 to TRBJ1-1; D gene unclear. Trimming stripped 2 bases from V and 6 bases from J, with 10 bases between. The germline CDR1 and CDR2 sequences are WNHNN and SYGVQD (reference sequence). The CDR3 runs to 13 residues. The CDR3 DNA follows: TGCGCCAGCAGTGAGACAGAGGGAGCTGAAGCTTTCTTT. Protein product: CASSETEGAEAFF.

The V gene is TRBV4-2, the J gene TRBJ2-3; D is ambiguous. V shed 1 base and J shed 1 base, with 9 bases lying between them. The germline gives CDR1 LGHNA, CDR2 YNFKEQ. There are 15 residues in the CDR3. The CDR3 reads CASSQVSPGTDTQYF. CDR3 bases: TGTGCCAGCAGCCAAGTCAGTCCCGGCACAGATACGCAGTATTTT.

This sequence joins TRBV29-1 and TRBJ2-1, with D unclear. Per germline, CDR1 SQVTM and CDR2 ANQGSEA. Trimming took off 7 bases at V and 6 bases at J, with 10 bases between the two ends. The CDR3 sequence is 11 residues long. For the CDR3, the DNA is TGCAGCGGCGACACAATCAATGAGCAGTTCTTC. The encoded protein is CSGDTINEQFF.

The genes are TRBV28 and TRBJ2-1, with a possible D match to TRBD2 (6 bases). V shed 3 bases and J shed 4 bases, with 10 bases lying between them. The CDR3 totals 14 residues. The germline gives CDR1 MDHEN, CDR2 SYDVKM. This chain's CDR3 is CASSFGRAYNEQFF. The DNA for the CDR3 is TGTGCCAGCAGTTTCGGGAGAGCATACAATGAGCAGTTCTTC.

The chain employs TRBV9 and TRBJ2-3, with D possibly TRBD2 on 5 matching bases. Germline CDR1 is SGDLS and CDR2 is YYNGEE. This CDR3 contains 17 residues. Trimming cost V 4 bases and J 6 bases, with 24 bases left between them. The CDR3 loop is CASSPDWRGSLIDTQYF. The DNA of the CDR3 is TGTGCCAGCAGCCCAGACTGGAGAGGGAGCCTTATTGATACGCAGTATTTT.

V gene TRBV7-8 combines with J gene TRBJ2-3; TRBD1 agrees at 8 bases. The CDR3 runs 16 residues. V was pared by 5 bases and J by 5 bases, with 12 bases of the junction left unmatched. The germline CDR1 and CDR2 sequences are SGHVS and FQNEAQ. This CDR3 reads CASSAPGQASQDTQYF. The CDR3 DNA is TGTGCCAGCAGCGCCCCGGGACAGGCCTCCCAAGATACGCAGTATTTT.

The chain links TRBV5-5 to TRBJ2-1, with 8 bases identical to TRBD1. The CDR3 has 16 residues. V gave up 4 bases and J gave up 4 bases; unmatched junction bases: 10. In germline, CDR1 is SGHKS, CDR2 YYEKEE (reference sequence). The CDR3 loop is CASSPKQGGGYNEQFF. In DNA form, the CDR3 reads TGTGCCAGCAGCCCAAAACAGGGGGGCGGTTACAATGAGCAGTTCTTC.

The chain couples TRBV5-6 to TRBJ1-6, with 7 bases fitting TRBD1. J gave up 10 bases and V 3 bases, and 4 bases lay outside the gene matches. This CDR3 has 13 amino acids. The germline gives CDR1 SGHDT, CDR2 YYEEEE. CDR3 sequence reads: CASSSGGRSPLHF. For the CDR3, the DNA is TGTGCCAGCAGCTCAGGGGGACGGTCACCCCTCCACTTT. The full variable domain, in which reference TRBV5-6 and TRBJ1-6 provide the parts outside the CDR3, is DAGVTQSPTHLIKTRGQQVTLRCSPKSGHDTVSWYQQALGQGPQFIFQYYEEEERQRGNFPDRFSGHQFPNYSSELNVNALLLGDSALYLCASSSGGRSPLHFGNGTRLTVT.

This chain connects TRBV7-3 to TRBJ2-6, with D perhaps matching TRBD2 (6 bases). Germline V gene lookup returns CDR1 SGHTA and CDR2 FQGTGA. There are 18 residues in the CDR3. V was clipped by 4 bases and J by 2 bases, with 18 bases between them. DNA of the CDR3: TGTGCCAGCAGCTCCGTGGGGGGTCGGGTCACTGGGGCCAACGTCCTGACTTTC. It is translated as CASSSVGGRVTGANVLTF.

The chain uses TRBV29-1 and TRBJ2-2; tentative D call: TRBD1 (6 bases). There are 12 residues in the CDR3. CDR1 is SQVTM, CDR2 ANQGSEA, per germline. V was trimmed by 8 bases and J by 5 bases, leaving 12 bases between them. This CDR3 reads CSTRGGTGELFF. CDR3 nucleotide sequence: TGCAGCACGCGAGGGGGAACCGGGGAGCTGTTTTTT.

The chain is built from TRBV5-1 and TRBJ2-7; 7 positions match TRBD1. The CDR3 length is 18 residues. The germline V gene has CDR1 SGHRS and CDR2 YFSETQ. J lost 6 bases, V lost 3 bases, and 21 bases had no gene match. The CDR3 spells CASSSLAYRGRRSFEQYF. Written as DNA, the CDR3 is TGCGCCAGCAGCTCATTGGCCTACAGGGGTCGTAGGTCGTTCGAGCAGTACTTC.